Listed below are T cell receptor beta chains from one sample, sequenced in a study of blood T cell repertoires in COVID-19. Clones were read by immunoSEQ multiplex PCR, and TCRdb kept only the in-frame ones, dropping some. Of over 200,000 clones in the sample, roughly 88% were seen once. The specimen sequenced was peripheral blood. All receptors derive from a woman between 25 and 40 years old with acute or convalescent COVID-19. Both conserved end residues are part of each CDR3. The D gene is left open where the match is weak. A clone size is listed for some rows: how often the clone was seen (once, few, many), or a class if it is expanded.

TRBJ1-2 | - | TRBV5-4 | medium-sized | TGTGCCAGCAGCCCGGTCGACTCGGGTTATGGCTACACCTTC | CASSPVDSGYGYTF
TRBJ2-7 | - | TRBV9 | few | TGTGCCAGCAGCGTAGGCAGGTTCTCCTACGAGCAGTACTTC | CASSVGRFSYEQYF
TRBJ2-1 | TRBD2 | TRBV7-9 | - | TGTGCCAGCAGCTTCGGACTAGCGGGGAGGAGGTCCTACAATGAGCAGTTCTTC | CASSFGLAGRRSYNEQFF
TRBJ2-1 | TRBD2 | TRBV6-2/TRBV6-3 | - | TGTGCCAGCAGTTCGACTAGCGGGAGGGCCTATGAGCAGTTCTTC | CASSSTSGRAYEQFF
TRBJ2-3 | TRBD2 | TRBV10-1 | - | TGCGCCAGCAGTGAAAGCGGACTAGCGACAGATACGCAGTATTTT | CASSESGLATDTQYF
TRBJ2-5 | - | TRBV7-9 | once | TGTGCCAGCAGCTTACCACAGACCTCCGGCGAAGAGACCCAGTACTTC | CASSLPQTSGEETQYF
TRBJ1-2 | TRBD1 | TRBV27 | - | TGTGCCAGCAGTTGGACAGGGACGAACTATGGCTACACCTTC | CASSWTGTNYGYTF
TRBJ2-5 | TRBD2 | TRBV5-1 | - | TGCGCCAGCAGCTTGACAATAGCGGGAGGGCAGTACTTC | CASSLTIAGGQYF
TRBJ2-3 | TRBD1 | TRBV5-4 | - | TGTGCCAGCAGCTTGGGGACAGGGGGCACAGATACGCAGTATTTT | CASSLGTGGTDTQYF
TRBJ2-7 | - | TRBV11-2 | once | TGTGCCAGCAGCATTAATTCGGGCGAGCAGTACTTC | CASSINSGEQYF
TRBJ2-1 | TRBD2 | TRBV7-9 | - | TGTGCCAGCAACCCCACCCGTAAGCGGGAGGCGGACAATGAGCAGTTCTTC | CASNPTRKREADNEQFF
TRBJ2-7 | - | TRBV12-3/TRBV12-4 | once | TGTGCCAGCAGTTTATCGGGATCCTACGAGCAGTACTTC | CASSLSGSYEQYF
TRBJ1-5 | - | TRBV6-5 | - | TGTGCCAGCAGTTACAGGGGTCCCCAGCCCCAGCATTTT | CASSYRGPQPQHF
TRBJ2-4 | TRBD1 | TRBV5-1 | - | TGCGCCAGCAGCCCCTGGACAGGGGTGGTGGAAAACATTCAGTACTTC | CASSPWTGVVENIQYF
TRBJ2-3 | - | TRBV9 | - | TGTGCCAGCAGCTCACACTGGGCAAACACAGATACGCAGTATTTT | CASSSHWANTDTQYF
TRBJ1-2 | TRBD1 | TRBV6-5 | - | TGTGCCAGCAGTTACCGACAGGGGGCCATGTATGGCTACACCTTC | CASSYRQGAMYGYTF
TRBJ2-5 | - | TRBV30 | - | TGTGCCTGGAGTGTTGGGACTTTGGAGACCCAGTACTTC | CAWSVGTLETQYF
TRBJ2-3 | - | TRBV7-9 | few | TGTGCCAGCAGACACACAACCACAGATACGCAGTATTTT | CASRHTTTDTQYF
TRBJ2-2 | TRBD2 | TRBV4-2 | - | TGTGCCAGCAGCCAAGAAGTAGCGGGAGGGCCAAACACCGGGGAGCTGTTTTTT | CASSQEVAGGPNTGELFF
TRBJ1-2 | TRBD1 | TRBV5-1 | - | TGCGCCAGCAGGGGAGGACAGGGGACCATTAACTATGGCTACACCTTC | CASRGGQGTINYGYTF
TRBJ2-1 | - | TRBV10-3 | - | TGTGCCATCAGTGGAGGCGATGAGCAGTTCTTC | CAISGGDEQFF
TRBJ1-2 | - | TRBV5-1 | - | TGCGCCACCAGTGACCTAGATGGCTACACCTTC | CATSDLDGYTF
TRBJ1-1 | - | TRBV19 | - | TGTGCCAGTAGTAGATGGGGGCGCAGGGACACTGAAGCTTTCTTT | CASSRWGRRDTEAFF
TRBJ2-7 | TRBD1 | TRBV5-1 | - | TGCGCCAGCAGCTTGGGGGACAGGGCCAACGAGCAGTACTTC | CASSLGDRANEQYF
TRBJ1-1 | - | TRBV3-1/TRBV3-2 | - | TGTGCCAGCAGCCAAGTAACAGCCACTGAAGCTTTCTTT | CASSQVTATEAFF
TRBJ2-1 | TRBD1 | TRBV15 | once | TGTGCCACCAGCAGGGACAGGGTTTACAATGAGCAGTTCTTC | CATSRDRVYNEQFF
TRBJ1-5 | TRBD1 | TRBV6-2/TRBV6-3 | - | TGTGCCAGCAGTGTCGGGACAGGGGGCCTTTATTATAGCAATCAGCCCCAGCATTTT | CASSVGTGGLYYSNQPQHF
TRBJ2-3 | - | TRBV5-1 | - | TGCGCCAGCAGCTTTGGTAGGAGGAGCACAGATACGCAGTATTTT | CASSFGRRSTDTQYF
TRBJ2-1 | TRBD2 | TRBV9 | once | TGTGCCAGCAGCGTAATCCTAGCGGGGAGCTCCTACAATGAGCAGTTCTTC | CASSVILAGSSYNEQFF
TRBJ1-1 | TRBD1 | TRBV9 | - | TGTGCCAGCAGCGTAGGACAGGGGGGCACTGAAGCTTTCTTT | CASSVGQGGTEAFF
TRBJ1-5 | TRBD1 | TRBV28 | few | TGTGCCAGCAGAGGACAGGGTTATCAGCCCCAGCATTTT | CASRGQGYQPQHF
TRBJ2-5 | TRBD2 | TRBV4-1 | - | TGCGCCAGCAGCCAAGAGACTAGCGGTTCTCAAGAGACCCAGTACTTC | CASSQETSGSQETQYF
TRBJ2-1 | TRBD2 | TRBV6-5 | - | TGTGCCAGCAGTTACGACGGGACTAGGGGGGGGAATGAGCAGTTCTTC | CASSYDGTRGGNEQFF
TRBJ2-6 | TRBD2 | TRBV19 | once | TGTGCCAGTAGTATTTCCCTACTAGCGGGAGGTGCCAACGTCCTGACTTTC | CASSISLLAGGANVLTF
TRBJ1-5 | - | TRBV3-1/TRBV3-2 | - | TGTGCCAGCAGCGCTGGAGGATTCAATCAGCCCCAGCATTTT | CASSAGGFNQPQHF
TRBJ1-6 | TRBD1 | TRBV19 | few | TGTGCCAGTAGGCCTAATACCGGGACAGGGTCCTATAATTCACCCCTCCACTTT | CASRPNTGTGSYNSPLHF
TRBJ2-2 | - | TRBV6-2/TRBV6-3 | - | TGTGCCAGCAGTTCCCGGAGGGGCACCCCTACCGGGGAGCTGTTTTTT | CASSSRRGTPTGELFF
TRBJ2-2 | - | TRBV19 | once | TGTGCCAGTATTAAATTCGGGGAGCTGTTTTTT | CASIKFGELFF
TRBJ1-2 | - | TRBV5-4 | - | TGTGCCAGCAGCCGGCTGGCGGAGGACTATGGCTACACCTTC | CASSRLAEDYGYTF
TRBJ2-3 | TRBD2 | TRBV5-1 | - | TGCGCCAGCAGCTTGGGTAGGGGTGCGGGAGCCTATGGAGATACGCAGTATTTT | CASSLGRGAGAYGDTQYF
TRBJ1-4 | TRBD1 | TRBV29-1 | - | TGCAGCGTTGACTTCGGGACAGGAAAACTGTTTTTT | CSVDFGTGKLFF
TRBJ2-3 | TRBD2 | TRBV7-3 | - | TGTGCCAGCAGCTGGGGACTAGCGGGCACAGATACGCAGTATTTT | CASSWGLAGTDTQYF
TRBJ1-1 | - | TRBV29-1 | - | TGCAGCGTTTCGAACAGGGTGAACACTGAAGCTTTCTTT | CSVSNRVNTEAFF
TRBJ2-7 | TRBD2 | TRBV29-1 | - | TGCAGCGTTGAAAGCGTAGCGGGAGGGCCGCGGGAGCAGTACTTC | CSVESVAGGPREQYF
TRBJ2-1 | TRBD1 | TRBV7-9 | - | TGTGCCAGCAGCTTGACAGGGGGCGCTCGGAATGAGCAGTTCTTC | CASSLTGGARNEQFF
TRBJ2-7 | TRBD2 | TRBV7-2 | - | TGTGCCAGCAGCCCGTCCACTAGCGGGAGGGCCTACGAGCAGTACTTC | CASSPSTSGRAYEQYF
TRBJ2-7 | TRBD1 | TRBV23-1 | - | TGCGCCAGCAGTCAATCGGACAGGGGGTCCTACGAGCAGTACTTC | CASSQSDRGSYEQYF
TRBJ1-4 | - | TRBV7-2 | - | TGTGCCAGCAGCTTAGAGGGAGCTAATGAAAAACTGTTTTTT | CASSLEGANEKLFF
TRBJ2-7 | - | TRBV27 | - | TGTGCCAGCAGTTTATTAACTCGGACATCCGCCTACGAGCAGTACTTC | CASSLLTRTSAYEQYF
TRBJ1-1 | - | TRBV5-1 | few | TGCGCCAGCAGCTTGGATACAGGGAACACTGAAGCTTTCTTT | CASSLDTGNTEAFF
TRBJ2-1 | TRBD1 | TRBV5-6 | - | TGTGCCAGCAGCCCCGGGACAGGCAGAAATGAGCAGTTCTTC | CASSPGTGRNEQFF
TRBJ2-7 | TRBD1 | TRBV7-2 | - | TGTGCCAGCAGCTCCAAACTAGGGACAGGGGGCTACGAGCAGTACTTC | CASSSKLGTGGYEQYF
TRBJ1-2 | TRBD1 | TRBV30 | - | TGTGCCTGGAAAACCGGGCAGGGGGGCCGAGGCTACACCTTC | CAWKTGQGGRGYTF
TRBJ1-4 | TRBD1 | TRBV6-6 | - | TGTGCCAGCAGTTACGAGACAGGGGAAAAACTGTTTTTT | CASSYETGEKLFF